The rows below give T cell receptor beta chains drawn from one sample of a study of PD-L1 blockade in urothelial cancer. Measured with immunoSEQ multiplex PCR; TCRdb has only the in-frame clones, and not every one. The data hold about 38,000 clones, with 75% to 90% observed a single time. Specimen: PBMCs, collected around atezolizumab (anti-PD-L1) treatment. These receptors originate from a man in his 60s with urothelial cancer. The CDR3 runs from the conserved cysteine through the conserved F or W.

CDR3,V,length,J
CASSPQGGTEAFF,TRBV7-2,13,TRBJ1-1
CAISESGQGVGGYTF,TRBV10-3,15,TRBJ1-2
CASSVNGETEAFF,TRBV5-1,13,TRBJ1-1
CASSDSVGALNEDTQYF,TRBV2,17,TRBJ2-3
CASSTTGGRSPLHF,TRBV19,14,TRBJ1-6
CATSSSGKTGETQYF,TRBV15,15,TRBJ2-5
CASADGRAYYTF,TRBV19,12,TRBJ1-2
CSVSRGSYNEQFF,TRBV29-1,13,TRBJ2-1
CASSFWRGSKNIQYF,TRBV5-4,15,TRBJ2-4
CASSYDRDSNQPQHF,TRBV6-6,15,TRBJ1-5
CASSESWTSGGAFQETQYF,TRBV10-2,19,TRBJ2-5
CATSRDSGSYEQYF,TRBV15,14,TRBJ2-7
CATTADQETQYF,TRBV5-1,12,TRBJ2-5
CASSPGQTASGYTF,TRBV28,14,TRBJ1-2
CASSGSPGGGEQYF,TRBV18,14,TRBJ2-7
CRQGTEAFF,TRBV20-1,9,TRBJ1-1
CASRPTGAGNTIYF,TRBV19,14,TRBJ1-3
CASSFSIGQGRNTIYF,TRBV6-6,16,TRBJ1-3
CASSLSTGGWETQYF,TRBV6-5,15,TRBJ2-5
CASSGAQGALADTQYF,TRBV5-1,16,TRBJ2-3
CASSLTGEVSGNTIYF,TRBV9,16,TRBJ1-3
CASRGQGRGYTF,TRBV19,12,TRBJ1-2
CASSHEKGWTGELFF,TRBV19,15,TRBJ2-2
CASSTQVSIGYTF,TRBV28,13,TRBJ1-2
CASSLTGTSSNEQFF,TRBV13,15,TRBJ2-1
CASRLGRGMNTGELFF,TRBV5-4,16,TRBJ2-2
CASSSSTGVYEQYF,TRBV7-2,14,TRBJ2-7
CASSLRSRDRGGPNEQFF,TRBV5-1,18,TRBJ2-1
CASIYLGLAVETQYF,TRBV2,15,TRBJ2-5
CASSIAGTDTQYF,TRBV19,13,TRBJ2-3
CASSAVGAYTIYF,TRBV28,13,TRBJ1-3
CASSLGLLGRDTQYF,TRBV5-1,15,TRBJ2-3
CASSLMAAAHEQYF,TRBV7-3,14,TRBJ2-7
CAWSITTGVNEKLFF,TRBV30,15,TRBJ1-4
CASSPGTGNTEAFF,TRBV5-1,14,TRBJ1-1
CASSAAGGGTQYF,TRBV14,13,TRBJ2-5
CASGSGGATDTQYF,TRBV28,14,TRBJ2-3
CASSRVWASYNEQFF,TRBV14,15,TRBJ2-1
CASSPGHQYPRGNTEAFF,TRBV18,18,TRBJ1-1
CASSGSTFGEQYF,TRBV9,13,TRBJ2-7
CASSSAAGQEYEQYF,TRBV28,15,TRBJ2-7
CASRRTGVADTQYF,TRBV7-9,14,TRBJ2-3
CASSVLAGSTDTQYF,TRBV19,15,TRBJ2-3